Detailed here is one T cell receptor beta chain. The repertoire was sequenced with immunoSEQ multiplex PCR; TCRdb's copy has only in-frame clones and lacks some. The top ten hold about 1.5% of the sample, which has approximately 980,000 clones, 76% seen once. This specimen comes from a study of shared clonotypes between healthy human individuals. The CDR3 extends over 15 amino acids. Germline trimming cut 3 bases from V and 4 bases from J; bases unmatched to any gene: 5. Germline assignment: CDR1 SQVTM and CDR2 ANQGSEA. The chain has TRBV29-1 and TRBJ2-1; 11 positions match TRBD2. Input material: memory CD4+ T cells sorted from blood. The subset denotes: CD45RA-negative fraction. The receptor comes from a young man in good health. In DNA, the CDR3 is TGCAGCGTTGAGCCTACTAGCGGGGGATACAATGAGCAGTTCTTC. It yields the protein CSVEPTSGGYNEQFF.